This T cell receptor (beta chain) came from a study of post-analysis software for immune sequencing data. General observations from the study: There were a handful of TRBV segments more frequent in patients than controls, and TRBV5-6, TRBV5-1 and TRBV20-1 were among them.

The CDR3 contains 17 residues. V lost 0 bases and J lost 2; bases outside the gene matches: 9. Per germline, CDR1 LGHNA and CDR2 YNFKEQ. For this clonotype: Its target is not known.

Unique molecular identifiers were present in the TCR beta cDNA libraries. One entry per CDR3 protein results from TCRdb running MiXCR on the PCR reads. Of 700,000 to 900,000 distinct CDR3 sequences in the sample, around 46% were seen once. This receptor was obtained from a girl aged 10-17 years with multiple sclerosis. This rearrangement joins TRBV4-2 to TRBJ2-5, with TRBD2 matching over 7 bases. Sequencing used blood. The CDR3 region has the DNA TGTGCCAGCAGCCAAGAAAAGGCGGGAGTGGGGCAAGAGACCCAGTACTTC. This sequence encodes CASSQEKAGVGQETQYF.